One and the same sample provided the 19 T cell receptor beta chains below, sequenced in a study of regulatory T cells in long-lasting Graves disease. Time point meaning: newly diagnosed GD, antithyroid drugs for less than 3 months. The TCR library was made from RNA that had been extracted from PBMCs in TRIzol. In building TCR beta libraries, iRepertoire HTBI primers were used together with Arm-PCR of CDR3 regions. TCRdb recomputed calls from the multiplex PCR reads with MiXCR, one row per CDR3 protein. The table lists 200,000 to 250,000 distinct CDR3 sequences, roughly a fifth of them singletons. This material consisted of peripheral blood mononuclear cells (PBMCs), taken at new diagnosis, from a patient treated with antithyroid drugs. These TCRs come from a female donor with Graves disease.

This clonotype was observed many times. V and J are TRBV7-2 and TRBJ2-3; no reliable D call. CDR1 and CDR2 from the germline V gene are SGHTA and FQGNSA. The CDR3 runs to 13 residues. V shed 1 base and J shed 6 bases, with 8 bases lying between them. CDR3 protein: CASSLEFPDTQYF. The CDR3 DNA reads TGTGCCAGCAGCTTAGAATTTCCTGATACGCAGTATTTT.

CDR3 coding DNA: TGTGCCAGCGGACTGGCGGGGGACACGACAGATACGCAGTATTTT. It specifies CASGLAGDTTDTQYF. The gene calls are TRBV5-5 and TRBJ2-3; the D gene is possibly TRBD2 (7 bases). V gave up 7 bases and J gave up 3 bases, with 18 bases separating them. The germline gives CDR1 SGHKS, CDR2 YYEKEE (reference sequence). The CDR3 is made up of 15 amino acids.

This clonotype was observed at least ten times. This rearrangement joins TRBV3-1 to TRBJ1-4; D not resolved. The V gene's germline CDR1 is LGHDT and CDR2 YNNKEL (reference sequence). Trimming shortened V by 3 bases and J by 4 bases, and 9 bases separated the two germline ends. This CDR3 has 14 amino acids. This CDR3 is CASSHGLINEKLFF. CDR3 coding DNA: TGTGCCAGCAGCCATGGACTTATTAATGAAAAACTGTTTTTT.

This clonotype was observed a few times. The chain employs TRBV5-1 and TRBJ2-1; 8 bases are a match to TRBD1. Looked up from germline, CDR1 is SGHRS and CDR2 is YFSETQ. CDR3 length equals 14 residues. J was trimmed by 8 bases and V by 5 bases; bases with no gene match: 9. CDR3 in amino acids: CASRGGQALDEQFF. CDR3 bases: TGCGCCAGCAGGGGGGGACAGGCCCTAGATGAGCAGTTCTTC.

This clonotype was observed a handful of times. This chain uses TRBV27 with TRBJ2-2; D possibly corresponds to TRBD1 (5 bases). This CDR3 is 14 amino acids long. Trimming pared 7 bases from V and 5 bases from J, leaving 14 bases between. CDR1 and CDR2 from the germline V gene are MNHEY and SMNVEV (reference sequence). In DNA form, the CDR3 reads TGTGCCAGCATTGCAGGGAAAGAGACCGGGGAGCTGTTTTTT. This sequence encodes CASIAGKETGELFF.

A note on this clonotype: A much larger clone lies a single base off, so this may be a read error. The chain employs TRBV3-1 and TRBJ1-1, with D hard to call. The CDR3 is 15 residues long. Germline V CDR1 and CDR2: LGHDT, YNNKEL (reference sequence). Trimming removed 2 bases at V and 4 bases at J, with 14 bases between. CDR3 sequence reads: CASSQSGRVSTEAFF. CDR3 sequence (DNA): TGTGCCAGCAGCCAATCGGGAAGGGTGAGCACTGAAGCTTTCTTT. The entire variable domain, with the rest obtained from reference TRBV3-1 and TRBJ1-1, is as follows: DTAVSQTPKYLVTQMGNDKSIKCEQNLGHDTMYWYKQDSKKFLKIMFSYNNKELIINETVPNRFSPKSPDKAHLNLHINSLELGDSAVYFCASSQSGRVSTEAFFGQGTRLTVV.

There are many counts of this clonotype. The CDR3 nucleotides are TGCAGTGCTAGAGATTGGGGCAAAGCTAACTATGGCTACACCTTC. Protein sequence: CSARDWGKANYGYTF. The chain carries TRBV20-1 and TRBJ1-2; TRBD1 might be the D (5 bases). V gave up 0 bases and J gave up 0 bases, with 11 bases separating them. The CDR3 sequence is 15 residues long. Germline assignment: CDR1 DFQATT and CDR2 SNEGSKA (reference sequence).

The table lists this clonotype with many counts. The chain carries TRBV7-2 and TRBJ2-3; D possibly corresponds to TRBD2 (6 bases). This CDR3 comprises 15 residues. Per the germline V gene, CDR1 is SGHTA and CDR2 is FQGNSA. V shed 5 bases and J shed 1 base, with 13 bases lying between them. Here the CDR3 reads CASSLGTPGTDTQYF. CDR3 bases: TGTGCCAGCAGCCTTGGGACTCCTGGCACAGATACGCAGTATTTT.

The J gene is TRBJ2-4, the V gene TRBV6-2 or TRBV6-3; the D gene is possibly TRBD2 (6 bases). The germline CDR1 and CDR2 sequences are MNHEY and SVGEGT. Trimming took off 4 bases at V and 5 bases at J, with 15 bases between the two ends. This CDR3 contains 15 residues. CDR3 in DNA: TGTGCCAGCAGTTGGAGGGCGACGCCCGAAAACATTCAGTACTTC. Translated, it gives CASSWRATPENIQYF.

This clonotype was seen only a few times. Since the CDR3 does not end with the conserved phenylalanine or tryptophan, this likely comes from a read error. The chain joins TRBV7-2 to TRBJ2-1; 9 bases are a match to TRBD2. V lost 5 bases, J lost 3 bases, and 8 bases stayed unmatched. Germline V CDR1 and CDR2: SGHTA, FQGNSA. The CDR3 loop spans 16 amino acids. The CDR3 protein is CASSLLAGISYNEQFL. CDR3 sequence (DNA): TGTGCCAGCAGCCTCCTAGCGGGGATCAGCTACAATGAGCAGTTCCTC.

With regard to this clonotype: A much more abundant neighbour one base away suggests this may be a read error. The V call is TRBV6-1, the J call TRBJ1-1; a weak D match, TRBD1 (6 bases). Per the germline V gene, CDR1 is MNHNS and CDR2 is SASEGT. Deletions cut 8 bases from V and 2 bases from J, with 12 bases between. The length of the CDR3 is 13 residues. This CDR3 reads CASVRGGNTEAFF. For the CDR3, the DNA is TGTGCCAGCGTTAGGGGGGGAAACACTGAAGCTTTCTTT.

The sample holds a few counts of this clonotype. The V and J genes are TRBV11-1 and TRBJ1-2; 9 bases fit TRBD1. CDR1 is SGHAT and CDR2 is FQDESV in the germline V gene (reference sequence). V lost 2 bases, J lost 4 bases, and 8 bases stayed unmatched. There are 16 residues in the CDR3. The CDR3 here is CASSLTPGQGTYGYTF. CDR3 sequence (DNA): TGTGCCAGCAGCTTAACCCCCGGACAGGGGACCTATGGCTACACCTTC.

This clonotype occurred many times. This chain joins TRBV3-1 and TRBJ2-1, with 8 bases fitting TRBD2. The germline V gene has CDR1 LGHDT and CDR2 YNNKEL (reference sequence). The V and J ends lost 1 base and 4 bases, in that order; junction bases with no gene match: 3. This CDR3 has 15 residues. CDR3 sequence: CASSQVIAGYNEQFF. As DNA, the CDR3 is TGTGCCAGCAGCCAAGTTATAGCGGGGTACAATGAGCAGTTCTTC.

This clonotype came up many times. The gene calls are TRBV3-1 and TRBJ1-1; 9 nucleotides line up with TRBD1. The CDR3 has 15 residues. The germline CDR1 and CDR2 sequences are LGHDT and YNNKEL (reference sequence). V lost 6 bases to trimming and J lost 11 bases; unmatched junction nucleotides: 16. CDR3 in amino acids: CASRNRQGEDSGAFF. The CDR3 DNA is TGTGCCAGCAGAAATAGACAGGGGGAAGACTCCGGGGCTTTCTTT.

The chain couples TRBV7-2 to TRBJ2-7; 10 bases are a match to TRBD2. In germline, CDR1 is SGHTA, CDR2 FQGNSA. This CDR3 has 16 amino acids. The ends lost 5 bases at V and 5 bases at J; junction bases unmatched: 12. The CDR3 nucleotides are TGTGCCAGCAGCCCCTGGAGTAGCGGGAGGAGCCACGAGCAGTACTTC. It yields the protein CASSPWSSGRSHEQYF.

This clonotype was counted many times. The rearrangement uses TRBV12-3 or TRBV12-4 and TRBJ2-5, with TRBD1 matching 7 bases. V lost 1 base to trimming and J lost 5 bases; unmatched junction nucleotides: 7. This CDR3 comprises 15 residues. DNA for the CDR3: TGTGCCAGCAGTTTAGGTTTAGGGGGCGGGGAGACCCAGTACTTC. It specifies CASSLGLGGGETQYF.

This clonotype has a count of ten or more. The chain uses TRBV11-3 and TRBJ1-2; 9 positions agree with TRBD1. Germline V gene data show CDR1 as SGHNT and CDR2 as YENEEA. V lost 5 bases to trimming and J lost 6 bases; unmatched junction nucleotides: 19. CDR3 length: 18 amino acids. DNA of the CDR3: TGTGCCAGCAGCCTTACGACAACAGGGGGCCGGACCGTCGATGGCTACACCTTC. This encodes CASSLTTTGGRTVDGYTF. Together with reference TRBV11-3 and TRBJ1-2, the CDR3 gives the full variable domain: EAGVVQSPRYKIIEKKQPVAFWCNPISGHNTLYWYLQNLGQGPELLIRYENEEAVDDSQLPKDRFSAERLKGVDSTLKIQPAELGDSAVYLCASSLTTTGGRTVDGYTFGSGTRLTVV.

The gene calls are TRBV7-3 and TRBJ1-5; TRBD1 matches 7 bases. After removal of 5 bases from V and 0 bases from J, the junction contained 16 bases not matched to a gene. CDR3 length: 19 amino acids. Germline V gives CDR1 SGHTA, CDR2 FQGTGA. CDR3 nucleotides: TGTGCCAGCAGCCCCTATGCCGGGACAGAAAGGTATAGCAATCAGCCCCAGCATTTT. Amino acids: CASSPYAGTERYSNQPQHF.

This clonotype has ten or more counts. The chain couples TRBV7-9 to TRBJ2-6, with D possibly called TRBD1 or TRBD2 (7 bases each). Germline CDR1 and CDR2: SEHNR and FQNEAQ (reference sequence). The CDR3 is made up of 18 amino acids. Trimming took off 4 bases at V and 0 bases at J, with 16 bases between the two ends. The CDR3 nucleotides read TGTGCCAGCAGCTCCCCAGGGGGGGCCTCCTCTGGGGCCAACGTCCTGACTTTC. Translation gives CASSSPGGASSGANVLTF.